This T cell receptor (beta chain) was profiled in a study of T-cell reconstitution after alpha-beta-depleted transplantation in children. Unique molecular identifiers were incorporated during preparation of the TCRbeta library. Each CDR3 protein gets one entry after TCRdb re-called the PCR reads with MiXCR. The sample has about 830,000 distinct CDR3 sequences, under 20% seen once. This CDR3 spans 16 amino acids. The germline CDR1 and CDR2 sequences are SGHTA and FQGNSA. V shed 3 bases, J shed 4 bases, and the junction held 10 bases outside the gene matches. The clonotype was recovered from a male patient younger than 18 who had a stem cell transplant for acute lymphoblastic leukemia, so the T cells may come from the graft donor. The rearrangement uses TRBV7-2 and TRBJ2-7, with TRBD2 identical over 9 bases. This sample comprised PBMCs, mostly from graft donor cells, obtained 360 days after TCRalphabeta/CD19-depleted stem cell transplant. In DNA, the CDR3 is TGTGCCAGCAGCTTCGGTGAAGGACTAGCGTGGTACGAGCAGTACTTC. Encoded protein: CASSFGEGLAWYEQYF.